Following are 10 T cell receptor beta chains from one sample sequenced in a study of cytomegalovirus exposure and HLA in healthy donors. The table came from immunoSEQ multiplex PCR; TCRdb's copy has only in-frame clones and leaves some out. The top ten hold around 5.5% of the sample, which has over 200,000 clones, roughly 80% seen once. The sequenced sample was PBMCs. The receptors were gathered from a young woman in good health and CMV-seronegative.

This chain uses TRBV6-1 with TRBJ2-7; D gene ambiguous. Germline CDR1 is MNHNS and CDR2 is SASEGT. This CDR3 is built from 15 residues. Trimming removed 0 bases from V and 0 bases from J, with 9 bases in between. Here the CDR3 reads CASSEAGRSSYEQYF. The CDR3 region has the DNA TGTGCCAGCAGTGAAGCGGGCCGAAGCTCCTACGAGCAGTACTTC.

The V call is TRBV28, the J call TRBJ2-3; D is unclear. The CDR3 runs 12 residues. Per the germline V gene, CDR1 is MDHEN and CDR2 is SYDVKM. V lost 5 bases to trimming and J lost 6 bases, with 9 bases between them. The CDR3 region is CASSLRLDTQYF. The CDR3 DNA reads TGTGCCAGCAGTCTCAGATTGGATACGCAGTATTTT.

This chain joins TRBV5-1 and TRBJ2-7; D might be TRBD1 (6 bases). The CDR3 is made up of 19 amino acids. V lost 2 bases and J 0 bases, leaving 24 bases between the germline ends. From germline, CDR1 is SGHRS and CDR2 YFSETQ. The CDR3 DNA follows: TGCGCCAGCAGCTTCCGAGGTGGGCAGGGGCAACCCAACTCCTACGAGCAGTACTTC. Protein sequence: CASSFRGGQGQPNSYEQYF.

The rearrangement joins TRBV2 to TRBJ2-3, with 9 bases that match TRBD1. Trimming took 6 bases from V and 1 from J; bases not matched to a gene: 2. There are 14 residues in the CDR3. CDR1 is SNHLY and CDR2 is FYNNEI in the germline V gene. The CDR3 DNA reads TGTGCCAGCAGGAGGGACAGGGGCACAGATACGCAGTATTTT. Translation gives CASRRDRGTDTQYF.

The rearrangement links TRBV6-6 to TRBJ1-4; TRBD1 aligns across 10 bases. The germline CDR1 and CDR2 sequences are MNHNY and SVGAGI (reference sequence). Unmatched junction bases numbered 2, after V lost 2 bases and J lost 5 bases. The CDR3 is 15 residues long. Here the CDR3 reads CASSYPGQGNEKLFF. CDR3 coding DNA: TGTGCCAGCAGTTACCCGGGACAGGGGAATGAAAAACTGTTTTTT.

J is TRBJ2-1 and V is TRBV29-1; perhaps D is TRBD1 or TRBD2 (5 bases each). The CDR3 runs to 14 residues. V lost 7 bases, J lost 6 bases, and 19 bases lay in between. The germline V gene has CDR1 SQVTM and CDR2 ANQGSEA. Here the CDR3 DNA reads TGCAGCGGCGAAGCTCCGGGACGTAGCAATGAGCAGTTCTTC. Its protein product is CSGEAPGRSNEQFF.

This clone was counted only a few times. The chain is built from TRBV29-1 and TRBJ1-2, with D possibly TRBD1 on 5 matching bases. Trimming left V 7 bases short and J 3 bases short, with 12 bases between. Germline CDR1 and CDR2: SQVTM and ANQGSEA. The CDR3 extends over 12 amino acids. The CDR3, as DNA: TGCAGCGGAATCAGGGATGACTATGGCTACACCTTC. This sequence encodes CSGIRDDYGYTF.

The CDR3 region is CASSPEGDLFNSPLHF. As DNA, the CDR3 is TGTGCCAGCAGCCCCGAGGGGGATCTGTTTAATTCACCCCTCCACTTT. The rearrangement joins TRBV9 to TRBJ1-6; perhaps TRBD1 as D (6 bases). This CDR3 contains 16 residues. Germline V gene sequence: CDR1 SGDLS, CDR2 YYNGEE. Trimming removed 4 bases at V and 6 bases at J, with 17 bases between.

The chain carries TRBV7-2 and TRBJ1-1, with D tentatively TRBD1 (6 bases). V dropped 5 bases and J dropped 4 bases, with 14 bases sitting between them. The CDR3 is 14 amino acids. Germline values: CDR1 SGHTA, CDR2 FQGNSA. CDR3 loop: CASSLARGGTEAFF. CDR3 nucleotides: TGTGCCAGCAGCCTCGCGAGGGGGGGCACTGAAGCTTTCTTT. Using reference TRBV7-2 and TRBJ1-1 for the parts outside the CDR3, the full variable domain is GAGVSQSPSNKVTEKGKDVELRCDPISGHTALYWYRQSLGQGLEFLIYFQGNSAPDKSGLPSDRFSAERTGGSVSTLTIQRTQQEDSAVYLCASSLARGGTEAFFGQGTRLTVV.

The rearrangement joins TRBV30 to TRBJ2-4; 7 bases align to TRBD1. The CDR3 runs to 15 residues. The trim removed 2 bases at V and 0 bases at J, leaving 4 bases unmatched. Per germline, CDR1 GTSNPN and CDR2 SVGIG (reference sequence). Here the CDR3 reads CAWSRDRIAKNIQYF. CDR3 sequence (DNA): TGTGCCTGGAGTCGGGACAGAATAGCCAAAAACATTCAGTACTTC.